Below are 12 T cell receptor beta chains sequenced from a single sample in a study of response to subunit inactivated influenza vaccine. In TCRdb, the RT-PCR reads were re-called with MiXCR into one record per CDR3 protein. This sample has 600,000 to 850,000 distinct CDR3 sequences, with approximately 15% found just once. The input for sequencing was PBMCs from blood, taken 14 days before vaccination. Receptors were obtained from a man aged 50 or older who received an inactivated influenza vaccine.

The V and J genes are TRBV6-5 and TRBJ1-2, with a weak D call TRBD1 (5 bases). The CDR3 length is 16 residues. Per the germline V gene, CDR1 is MNHEY and CDR2 is SVGAGI. Trimming took 0 bases from V and 6 from J, leaving 17 bases between them. CDR3 region: CASSYSSTGRVHGYTF. CDR3 in DNA: TGTGCCAGCAGTTACTCTAGTACGGGCAGGGTACATGGCTACACCTTC.

This clonotype was picked up many times. The germline gene is not matched at one end of the junction; a read error may be the cause. The V and J genes are TRBV7-9 and TRBJ1-6; 7 nucleotides match TRBD1. Per the germline V gene, CDR1 is SEHNR and CDR2 is FQNEAQ (reference sequence). CDR3 length: 17 residues. Here the CDR3 DNA reads TGTGCCAGCAGCCATGGGACAGTGACCCCCTATGATTCACCCCTCCACTTT. Amino acids: CASSHGTVTPYDSPLHF.

This clonotype was seen ten or more times. The gene calls are TRBV12-3 or TRBV12-4 and TRBJ2-3; 7 nucleotides line up with TRBD2. V dropped 2 bases and J dropped 2; count of bases not matched to a gene: 19. The CDR3 is made up of 20 amino acids. The CDR3 here is CASSLSFVGVGGDHTDTQYF. The CDR3 DNA reads TGTGCCAGCAGTTTATCGTTCGTGGGAGTTGGGGGGGACCACACAGATACGCAGTATTTT.

The genes are TRBV5-1 and TRBJ2-7, with D possibly being TRBD1 (5 bases). Trimming removed 3 bases at V and 5 bases at J, with 15 bases between. Looked up from germline, CDR1 is SGHRS and CDR2 is YFSETQ. The CDR3 runs 14 residues. The CDR3 reads CASSSPSQGDEQYF. DNA of the CDR3: TGCGCCAGCAGCTCCCCCTCCCAGGGCGACGAGCAGTACTTC. The full variable domain, completed using reference TRBV5-1 and TRBJ2-7, is KAGVTQTPRYLIKTRGQQVTLSCSPISGHRSVSWYQQTPGQGLQFLFEYFSETQRNKGNFPGRFSGRQFSNSRSEMNVSTLELGDSALYLCASSSPSQGDEQYFGPGTRLTVT.

The rearrangement joins TRBV5-1 to TRBJ2-1, with a weak D call TRBD2 (6 bases). V was shortened by 1 base and J by 7 bases, with 12 bases between the two germline ends. Germline loops: CDR1 SGHRS, CDR2 YFSETQ. The CDR3 spans 14 residues. The CDR3 here is CASSLSRGGNEQFF. For the CDR3, the DNA is TGCGCCAGCAGCTTGAGTCGTGGGGGGAATGAGCAGTTCTTC.

This clonotype was detected ten times or more. The chain joins TRBV7-2 to TRBJ2-7; D is unclear. Per germline, CDR1 SGHTA and CDR2 FQGNSA. The V end lost 4 bases, the J end lost 3 bases, and 4 bases lay between the germline ends. The CDR3 sequence is 11 residues long. This CDR3 reads CASSSIYEQYF. CDR3 coding DNA: TGTGCCAGCAGCTCGATCTACGAGCAGTACTTC. Variable domain in full (rest from reference TRBV7-2 and TRBJ2-7): GAGVSQSPSNKVTEKGKDVELRCDPISGHTALYWYRQSLGQGLEFLIYFQGNSAPDKSGLPSDRFSAERTGGSVSTLTIQRTQQEDSAVYLCASSSIYEQYFGPGTRLTVT.

The V gene is TRBV4-1, the J gene TRBJ1-5; TRBD1 agrees at 7 bases. The CDR3 runs 16 residues. From germline, CDR1 is MGHRA and CDR2 YSYEKL. After removal of 0 bases from V and 4 bases from J, the junction contained 6 bases not matched to a gene. CDR3 residues: CASSQDGSRGNQPQHF. In nucleotides, the CDR3 is TGCGCCAGCAGCCAAGATGGTTCCAGGGGGAATCAGCCCCAGCATTTT.

The chain couples TRBV5-1 to TRBJ2-1; 8 nucleotides align to TRBD2. V was clipped by 4 bases and J by 4 bases; unmatched bases: 7. There are 15 residues in the CDR3. Germline V gives CDR1 SGHRS, CDR2 YFSETQ. CDR3: CASSRSGGDYNEQFF. In DNA form, the CDR3 reads TGCGCCAGCAGCCGCAGCGGGGGAGATTACAATGAGCAGTTCTTC.

Many counts were recorded for this clonotype. This chain links TRBV6-2 or TRBV6-3 with TRBJ1-2; TRBD1 aligns across 7 bases. J was trimmed by 4 bases and V by 6 bases; bases with no gene match: 5. CDR3 length: 13 amino acids. Germline V lookup: CDR1 MNHEY, CDR2 SVGEGT. CDR3 sequence: CASSLGQRYGYTF. For the CDR3, the DNA is TGTGCCAGCAGCCTGGGACAGCGCTATGGCTACACCTTC.

The chain uses TRBV3-1 and TRBJ1-4; unclear D gene. Trimming left V 1 base short and J 5 bases short, with 17 bases between. CDR3 length: 17 amino acids. The germline CDR1 and CDR2 sequences are LGHDT and YNNKEL (reference sequence). CDR3 protein: CASSQGGFGASNEKLFF. Here the CDR3 DNA reads TGTGCCAGCAGCCAAGGAGGGTTCGGAGCCAGCAATGAAAAACTGTTTTTT.

This rearrangement joins TRBV5-1 to TRBJ1-1; D uncertain. With 1 base removed from V and 5 bases from J, the gap between germline ends came to 15 bases. This CDR3 is built from 15 residues. CDR1 SGHRS and CDR2 YFSETQ come from the germline V gene. CDR3 residues: CASSLFGVELTEAFF. CDR3 sequence (DNA): TGCGCCAGCAGCTTGTTTGGGGTGGAGCTGACTGAAGCTTTCTTT.

This clonotype occurred a few times. The V call is TRBV30, the J call TRBJ1-5; 7 bases align to TRBD1. CDR1 is GTSNPN and CDR2 is SVGIG in the germline V gene (reference sequence). This CDR3 has 14 amino acids. V shed 1 base, J shed 6 bases, and the junction held 6 bases outside the gene matches. The CDR3 here is CAWSGNRGGQPQHF. CDR3 nucleotide sequence: TGTGCCTGGAGTGGGAACAGGGGAGGTCAGCCCCAGCATTTT.